This T cell receptor beta chain appears in the sequencing data of a study of cytomegalovirus exposure and HLA in healthy donors. The study, taken as a whole, reports: CMV antigen specificity was confirmed in vitro for a few CMV-associated chains. While the bulk of TCR sequences proved rare, some public TCRs turned up in many donors. Cytomegalovirus status was reportedly diagnosed by the classifier with high specificity and sensitivity. The study put about 180 TCR beta chains on its list as cytomegalovirus-associated.

On this clone itself: Its antigen is not identified.

Clones were sequenced by immunoSEQ multiplex PCR, and TCRdb holds only the in-frame ones, with some missing. The sample has about 180,000 clones; around 84% are singletons. The CDR3 spans 14 residues. The J segment lost 7 bases and the V segment lost 3 bases, leaving 3 bases of the junction unmatched. CDR1 is LNHDA and CDR2 is SQIVND in the germline V gene (reference sequence). The genes are TRBV19 and TRBJ1-5, with 10 bases aligning to TRBD1. Sequenced sample: PBMCs. The sequence was collected from a man aged 18 to 30 in good health and CMV-seropositive. The CDR3 is CASSIKGQGQPQHF. CDR3 DNA sequence: TGTGCCAGTAGTATTAAGGGACAGGGGCAGCCCCAGCATTTT.